The 18 T cell receptor beta chains below come from one sample, sequenced in a study of CD8+ T cells in alopecia areata. The authors extracted RNA and reverse transcribed it into cDNA as the sequencing template. Using immunoSEQ multiplex PCR, the repertoire was profiled, and TCRdb retains in-frame clones only, with some absent. This sample has 140,000 to 150,000 clones; about half occur once, and the top ten carry approximately 0.99%. This specimen consisted of CD4+ T cells sorted from blood, obtained at week 0. The receptors shown here come from a human donor with alopecia areata.

The V and J genes are TRBV19 and TRBJ2-1; TRBD1 matches at 8 bases. The CDR3 runs 13 residues. Germline loops: CDR1 LNHDA, CDR2 SQIVND (reference sequence). The trim removed 8 bases at V and 9 bases at J, leaving 9 bases unmatched. This CDR3 is CASRDRSVSEQFF. The CDR3, as DNA: TGTGCCAGTCGGGACAGGAGTGTTAGTGAGCAGTTCTTC.

The chain joins TRBV7-3 to TRBJ2-3; 8 bases fit TRBD2. The CDR3 has 15 amino acids. V was pared by 0 bases and J by 6 bases, with 5 bases of the junction left unmatched. Per the germline V gene, CDR1 is SGHTA and CDR2 is FQGTGA. The CDR3 bases are TGTGCCAGCAGCTTAACTAGCGGGGTCGGCGATACGCAGTATTTT. The encoded protein is CASSLTSGVGDTQYF.

The chain carries TRBV30 and TRBJ2-3; 8 bases line up with TRBD2. This CDR3 comprises 15 residues. Losses at the gene ends were 4 bases for V and 7 bases for J; bases not matched to a gene: 13. Germline V CDR1 and CDR2: GTSNPN, SVGIG (reference sequence). The CDR3 spells CAWTLGLASRNTQYF. CDR3 DNA sequence: TGTGCCTGGACTCTAGGACTAGCCAGCAGGAATACGCAGTATTTT.

The J gene is TRBJ2-7, the V gene TRBV29-1, with D possibly TRBD1 on 5 matching bases. Germline loops: CDR1 SQVTM, CDR2 ANQGSEA. CDR3 size: 12 residues. The V end lost 7 bases, the J end lost 0 bases, and 10 bases lay between the germline ends. CDR3 region: CSASDSSYEQYF. CDR3 bases: TGCAGCGCCAGCGACAGCTCCTACGAGCAGTACTTC.

The rearrangement joins TRBV9 to TRBJ1-2; 7 bases agree with TRBD1. Germline V gene sequence: CDR1 SGDLS, CDR2 YYNGEE. The J segment lost 6 bases and the V segment lost 3 bases, leaving 14 bases of the junction unmatched. The CDR3 sequence is 16 residues long. This chain's CDR3 is CASSAGQGQWGDGYTF. The CDR3 DNA sequence: TGTGCCAGCAGCGCAGGGCAGGGACAGTGGGGGGATGGCTACACCTTC.

The gene calls are TRBV5-1 and TRBJ2-1; TRBD2 aligns across 7 bases. The CDR3 is made up of 17 amino acids. Trimming at V came to 4 bases and at J to 2 bases, leaving 12 bases not matched to a gene. Per the germline V gene, CDR1 is SGHRS and CDR2 is YFSETQ. DNA for the CDR3: TGCGCCAGCAGCGAGCGGGGTAATAGCCGTACCTACAATGAGCAGTTCTTC. This gives the protein CASSERGNSRTYNEQFF.

The rearrangement uses TRBV5-1 and TRBJ2-1, with TRBD2 identical over 8 bases. Germline lookup yields CDR1 SGHRS and CDR2 YFSETQ. This CDR3 is built from 17 residues. With V trimmed by 0 bases and J by 4 bases, 9 bases remained unmatched. In DNA form, the CDR3 reads TGCGCCAGCAGCTTGGCGAGCGGGGGCACGGATTACAATGAGCAGTTCTTC. Residues: CASSLASGGTDYNEQFF. The full variable domain, in which reference TRBV5-1 and TRBJ2-1 provide the parts outside the CDR3, is KAGVTQTPRYLIKTRGQQVTLSCSPISGHRSVSWYQQTPGQGLQFLFEYFSETQRNKGNFPGRFSGRQFSNSRSEMNVSTLELGDSALYLCASSLASGGTDYNEQFFGPGTRLTVL.

The V gene is TRBV5-5, the J gene TRBJ2-3; D possibly corresponds to TRBD2 (6 bases). This CDR3 has 16 amino acids. CDR1 is SGHKS, CDR2 YYEKEE, per germline (reference sequence). The V end lost 1 base, the J end lost 6 bases, and 18 bases lay between the germline ends. CDR3 amino acids: CASSLIPSEIRDTQYF. The CDR3 coding sequence is TGTGCCAGCAGCTTGATTCCTAGCGAGATCAGGGATACGCAGTATTTT. Based on the CDR3 plus reference TRBV5-5 and TRBJ2-3, the full variable domain is DAGVTQSPTHLIKTRGQQVTLRCSPISGHKSVSWYQQVLGQGPQFIFQYYEKEERGRGNFPDRFSARQFPNYSSELNVNALLLGDSALYLCASSLIPSEIRDTQYFGPGTRLTVL.

The chain employs TRBV19 and TRBJ2-3; 13 bases are a match to TRBD2. From germline, CDR1 is LNHDA and CDR2 SQIVND (reference sequence). V shed 3 bases, J shed 4 bases, and the junction held 4 bases outside the gene matches. The CDR3 is 16 amino acids. Here the CDR3 DNA reads TGTGCCAGTAGTATGGTCGGACTAGCGGGAGCAGATACGCAGTATTTT. It encodes CASSMVGLAGADTQYF.

The genes are TRBV2 and TRBJ1-2; no reliable D call. The length of the CDR3 is 14 residues. Germline loops: CDR1 SNHLY, CDR2 FYNNEI. V lost 4 bases to trimming and J lost 7 bases, with 16 bases between them. CDR3 sequence: CASSGQARVGGYTF. In nucleotides, the CDR3 is TGTGCCAGCAGTGGGCAGGCCCGAGTTGGTGGCTACACCTTC.

The chain joins TRBV30 to TRBJ2-5; perhaps TRBD2 as D (5 bases). The germline V and J ends were trimmed by 5 bases and 2 bases, with 12 bases remaining between them. CDR1 GTSNPN and CDR2 SVGIG come from the germline V gene (reference sequence). The CDR3 has 13 amino acids. The DNA for the CDR3 is TGTGCCTGGGGGAGCGCGGGTCAAGAGACCCAGTACTTC. Translating it yields CAWGSAGQETQYF.

This clone showed up just a few times. V and J are TRBV4-3 and TRBJ2-3, with a weak D call TRBD2 (5 bases). V shed 0 bases and J shed 6 bases, with 19 bases lying between them. The CDR3 totals 17 residues. CDR1 and CDR2 from the germline V gene are LGHNA and YSLEER. The CDR3 bases are TGCGCCAGCAGCCAAGAAGGAGCGGTTTGGCGAGCGGATACGCAGTATTTT. Protein: CASSQEGAVWRADTQYF.

This clone was seen just once. The V and J genes are TRBV19 and TRBJ2-5; TRBD2 aligns across 8 bases. The germline V gene has CDR1 LNHDA and CDR2 SQIVND (reference sequence). J gave up 5 bases and V 3 bases, and 2 bases lay outside the gene matches. CDR3 length: 13 residues. The CDR3 DNA sequence: TGTGCCAGTAGTATCAGCGGGAGTGAGACCCAGTACTTC. Amino acid sequence: CASSISGSETQYF. Using reference TRBV19 and TRBJ2-5 for the parts outside the CDR3, the full variable domain is DGGITQSPKYLFRKEGQNVTLSCEQNLNHDAMYWYRQDPGQGLRLIYYSQIVNDFQKGDIAEGYSVSREKKESFPLTVTSAQKNPTAFYLCASSISGSETQYFGPGTRLLVL.

This clone has a handful of counts. The V and J genes are TRBV27 and TRBJ2-7, with D unclear. Trimming shortened V by 5 bases and J by 2 bases, and 10 bases separated the two germline ends. This CDR3 contains 13 residues. Germline CDR1 is MNHEY and CDR2 is SMNVEV (reference sequence). The CDR3 coding sequence is TGTGCCAGCAGTCAACCCAGAGCCTACGAGCAGTACTTC. Residues: CASSQPRAYEQYF.

This chain links TRBV30 with TRBJ2-3; 9 bases align to TRBD2. Trimming took 2 bases from V and 6 from J; bases not matched to a gene: 12. The CDR3 is 16 residues long. CDR1 is GTSNPN, CDR2 SVGIG, per germline (reference sequence). The CDR3 loop reads CAWSPPGLAGLDTQYF. The CDR3 coding sequence is TGTGCCTGGAGTCCCCCGGGACTAGCTGGCCTCGATACGCAGTATTTT.

The gene calls are TRBV5-6 and TRBJ2-1; D perhaps matches TRBD1 (6 bases). V dropped 5 bases and J dropped 5 bases, with 17 bases sitting between them. The CDR3 has 15 amino acids. Germline CDR1 reads SGHDT; CDR2 reads YYEEEE. CDR3 in amino acids: CASSPRDKGNNEQFF. CDR3 coding DNA: TGTGCCAGCAGTCCCCGGGACAAAGGAAACAATGAGCAGTTCTTC.

The J gene is TRBJ2-3, the V gene TRBV6-6; 14 bases align to TRBD2. Germline values: CDR1 MNHNY, CDR2 SVGAGI (reference sequence). This CDR3 has 16 residues. The ends lost 5 bases at V and 7 bases at J; junction bases unmatched: 8. CDR3 DNA: TGTGCCAGCAGTAAGCCGGGACTAGCGGGAGCGAATACGCAGTATTTT. The encoded protein is CASSKPGLAGANTQYF.

The rearrangement links TRBV2 to TRBJ1-5; no clear D gene. This CDR3 region has 14 residues. From germline, CDR1 is SNHLY and CDR2 FYNNEI. Trimming took 3 bases from V and 5 from J, leaving 11 bases between them. CDR3 in DNA: TGTGCCAGCAGTGACAGGCGACTGGATCAGCCCCAGCATTTT. This sequence encodes CASSDRRLDQPQHF.